This TCR beta chain was identified during a study of T cell responses to AZD1222 COVID-19 vaccine. Study conclusions and caveats: Only a handful of AZD1222 recipients tested seropositive at baseline. Sampling that yielded the repertoires occurred only after the peak T cell response. Among spike-specific TCRs, nearly half reportedly target unmutated variant regions. Vaccine-related CD4 TCRs covered spike, predominating at 160-218 and 743-854.

A remark on this clone: The antigen is unknown.

Method: immunoSEQ multiplex PCR; TCRdb's copy keeps in-frame clones and lacks some. The sample shows 80,000 or so clones, over 65% of them seen only once. The V end lost 8 bases, the J end lost 1 base, and 10 bases lay between the germline ends. This CDR3 is built from 13 residues. CDR1 and CDR2 from the germline V gene are MNHEY and SVGAGI. The chain uses TRBV6-5 and TRBJ2-3; D ambiguous. The sequence was collected from an adult who received the MenACWY meningococcal vaccine as a control. Sequencing was performed on peripheral blood, taken 28 days after the second dose of the MenACWY control vaccine. For the CDR3, the DNA is TGTGCCAGCCGGGCAGTAGGCACAGATACGCAGTATTTT. Amino acids: CASRAVGTDTQYF.